This T cell receptor (beta chain) was recorded in a study of cytomegalovirus exposure and HLA in healthy donors. The CDR3 totals 15 residues. The trim removed 0 bases at V and 7 bases at J, leaving 6 bases unmatched. Germline-derived CDR1 and CDR2 are MNHEY and SVGAGI. PCR amplification relied on 60 Vbeta primers (plus 13 Jbeta primers). The protocol was immunoSEQ multiplex PCR, while the TCRdb copy is restricted to in-frame clones and leaves out a portion. Of over 150,000 clones in the sample, around 83% were seen once. The rearrangement links TRBV6-5 to TRBJ2-5, with TRBD2 matching 9 bases. The receptor was derived from a girl aged 2-9 years in good health and CMV-seropositive. Sequencing was done on a sample of PBMCs. CDR3 bases: TGTGCCAGCAGTTACTCGAGCGGGAGGCGGGGGACCCAGTACTTC. Amino acids: CASSYSSGRRGTQYF.